Below, 13 T cell receptor beta chains from the same sample are listed, as sequenced in a study of CD8+CD57+ T cells in acquired aplastic anemia. Flow cytometry had shown expanded CD8+CD57+ cells in the patients chosen for sequencing. Using genomic DNA as the template, TCR beta VDJ and CDR3 profiling was carried out. MiXCR, run by TCRdb on the reads, gives a single entry per CDR3 protein. Of hundreds of thousands of distinct CDR3 sequences in the sample, around 43% were seen once. Sequences were obtained from sorted CD4+, CD8+, or CD8+CD57+ T cells (not recorded which) from PBMCs. These receptors were obtained from a human donor with aplastic anemia.

This rearrangement joins TRBV15 to TRBJ2-3; 9 bases map to TRBD1. The CDR3 has 15 residues. CDR1 LNHNV and CDR2 YYDKDF come from the germline V gene (reference sequence). Trimming removed 3 bases from V and 4 bases from J; junction bases left unmatched: 5. CDR3 in amino acids: CATSRRRDRADTQYF. The CDR3 DNA reads as TGTGCCACCAGCAGGAGACGGGACAGGGCAGATACGCAGTATTTT.

The sample holds many counts of this clonotype. V usage is TRBV4-2 and J usage is TRBJ2-7; possibly TRBD1 or TRBD2 for D (6 bases each). The CDR3 totals 17 residues. V lost 2 bases and J lost 4, with 21 bases in between. Germline V gene data show CDR1 as LGHNA and CDR2 as YNFKEQ. The CDR3 DNA reads as TGTGCCAGCAGCCAATACGTACTTAGGGCGGGGACATACGAGCAGTACTTC. It specifies CASSQYVLRAGTYEQYF.

The V call is TRBV10-3, the J call TRBJ2-7; D perhaps matches TRBD2 (5 bases). This CDR3 region has 17 residues. Germline-derived CDR1 and CDR2 are ENHRY and SYGVKD. The germline V and J ends were trimmed by 0 bases and 0 bases, with 15 bases remaining between them. The CDR3 region has the DNA TGTGCCATCAGTGAGTCGCGGGCGCCTACGAGCTCCTACGAGCAGTACTTC. This gives the protein CAISESRAPTSSYEQYF.

The chain couples TRBV7-9 to TRBJ1-6, with a tentative D call TRBD1 (6 bases). CDR3 length: 17 residues. Germline CDR1 reads SEHNR; CDR2 reads FQNEAQ (reference sequence). Trimming took off 1 base at V and 4 bases at J, with 14 bases between the two ends. CDR3 DNA: TGTGCCAGCAGCTTAGATGGGGGGCTTATGTATAATTCACCCCTCCACTTT. Amino acid sequence: CASSLDGGLMYNSPLHF.

In this sample, this clonotype turned up many times. CDR3 region: CASSLYQGRNTEAFF. CDR3 nucleotides: TGTGCCAGCAGCTTATATCAGGGCAGGAACACTGAAGCTTTCTTT. The chain joins TRBV13 to TRBJ1-1, with D possibly TRBD1 on 5 matching bases. Germline loops: CDR1 PRHDT, CDR2 FYEKMQ (reference sequence). V was trimmed by 2 bases and J by 1 base, leaving 11 bases between them. The CDR3 covers 15 residues.

The V and J genes are TRBV15 and TRBJ1-2; 7 bases align to TRBD1. J lost 4 bases, V lost 6 bases, and 5 bases had no gene match. This CDR3 spans 13 amino acids. Germline CDR1 LNHNV, CDR2 YYDKDF (reference sequence). The CDR3 protein is CATRRDSTYGYTF. The CDR3 DNA reads as TGTGCCACCAGACGGGACAGTACCTATGGCTACACCTTC.

The rearrangement links TRBV2 to TRBJ1-1, with D tentatively TRBD1 (5 bases). CDR3 length: 15 residues. V lost 4 bases, J lost 3 bases, and 15 bases lay in between. The germline V gene has CDR1 SNHLY and CDR2 FYNNEI. The CDR3 protein is CASSGFQGRDTEAFF. The CDR3 DNA reads as TGTGCCAGCAGTGGGTTCCAGGGTAGGGACACTGAAGCTTTCTTT.

This clonotype came up many times. The chain uses TRBV9 and TRBJ1-1; weak D call: TRBD1 (5 bases). CDR3 length equals 14 residues. V dropped 1 base and J dropped 3 bases, with 10 bases sitting between them. Per germline, CDR1 SGDLS and CDR2 YYNGEE. CDR3: CASSVQGADTEAFF. In DNA form, the CDR3 reads TGTGCCAGCAGCGTACAGGGAGCCGACACTGAAGCTTTCTTT. The full variable domain, its missing parts supplied by reference TRBV9 and TRBJ1-1, is DSGVTQTPKHLITATGQRVTLRCSPRSGDLSVYWYQQSLDQGLQFLIQYYNGEERAKGNILERFSAQQFPDLHSELNLSSLELGDSALYFCASSVQGADTEAFFGQGTRLTVV.

DNA of the CDR3: TGTGCCATCAAGGATGGCTCGGGAGATACGCAGTATTTT. Translating gives CAIKDGSGDTQYF. This chain links TRBV10-3 with TRBJ2-3; unclear D gene. Trimming left V 7 bases short and J 5 bases short, with 13 bases between. Germline V gene sequence: CDR1 ENHRY, CDR2 SYGVKD. This CDR3 is built from 13 residues.

This clonotype was counted at least ten times. V is TRBV7-6 and J is TRBJ2-7, with D unclear. The V and J ends lost 3 bases and 2 bases respectively, with 11 bases between them. From germline, CDR1 is SGHVS and CDR2 FNYEAQ. This CDR3 region has 14 residues. Written as DNA, the CDR3 is TGTGCCAGCAGCTTGGGCAGGAACACCTACGAGCAGTACTTC. Encoded protein: CASSLGRNTYEQYF. The full variable domain, with the rest looked up from reference TRBV7-6 and TRBJ2-7, is GAGVSQSPRYKVTKRGQDVALRCDPISGHVSLYWYRQALGQGPEFLTYFNYEAQQDKSGLPNDRFSAERPEGSISTLTIQRTEQRDSAMYRCASSLGRNTYEQYFGPGTRLTVT.

The sample holds a few counts of this clonotype. A read error may produce the germline difference seen at one junction end. The chain has TRBV13 and TRBJ1-1; tentatively, D is TRBD1 (5 bases). Germline lookup yields CDR1 PRHDT and CDR2 FYEKMQ (reference sequence). This CDR3 region has 14 residues. CDR3 bases: TGTGCCAGCAGTCTCGAGGGCGGGGGTAAGGGAGCTGTCTTT. Amino acids: CASSLEGGGKGAVF.

This clonotype was counted many times. The rearrangement uses TRBV7-2 and TRBJ2-1, with D perhaps TRBD1 or TRBD2 (6 bases each). Trimming took off 1 base at V and 7 bases at J, with 11 bases between the two ends. The germline CDR1 and CDR2 sequences are SGHTA and FQGNSA. This CDR3 spans 14 amino acids. CDR3 nucleotide sequence: TGTGCCAGCAGCTTAGAAGGGGGGCTGAATGAGCAGTTCTTC. Translating it yields CASSLEGGLNEQFF.

J is TRBJ1-1 and V is TRBV15; D might be TRBD1 (5 bases). The CDR3 totals 14 residues. V was cut by 5 bases and J by 3 bases, with 13 bases left in between. CDR1 LNHNV and CDR2 YYDKDF come from the germline V gene (reference sequence). The CDR3 region has the DNA TGTGCCACCAGCCCCGGGGCCACTTACACTGAAGCTTTCTTT. Translation: CATSPGATYTEAFF.